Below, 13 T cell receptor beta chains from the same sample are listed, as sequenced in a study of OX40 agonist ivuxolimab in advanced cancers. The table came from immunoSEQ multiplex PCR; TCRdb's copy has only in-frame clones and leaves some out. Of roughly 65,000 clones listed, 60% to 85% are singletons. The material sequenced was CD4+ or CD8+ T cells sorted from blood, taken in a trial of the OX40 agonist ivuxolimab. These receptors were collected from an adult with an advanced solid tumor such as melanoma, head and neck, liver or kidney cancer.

The chain's CDR3 is CASSYRSGASQPQHF. CDR3 sequence (DNA): TGTGCCAGCAGCTACCGTTCGGGGGCCAGTCAGCCCCAGCATTTT. V is TRBV7-8 and J is TRBJ1-5; tentatively, D is TRBD1 (6 bases). With 4 bases removed from V and 6 bases from J, the gap between germline ends came to 16 bases. The CDR3 is 15 amino acids. Germline V lookup: CDR1 SGHVS, CDR2 FQNEAQ.

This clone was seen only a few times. The CDR3 DNA sequence: TGTGCCAGCAGCGGACAGGGTGGAAGCACCGGGGAGCTGTTTTTT. Its translation: CASSGQGGSTGELFF. The chain has TRBV2 and TRBJ2-2; 8 nucleotides match TRBD1. Germline CDR1 SNHLY, CDR2 FYNNEI. V was clipped by 6 bases and J by 4 bases; unmatched bases: 7. This CDR3 is 15 amino acids long.

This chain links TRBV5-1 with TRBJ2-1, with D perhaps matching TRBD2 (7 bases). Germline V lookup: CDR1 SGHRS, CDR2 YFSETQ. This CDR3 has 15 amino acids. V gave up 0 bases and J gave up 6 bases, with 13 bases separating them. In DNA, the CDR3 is TGCGCCAGCAGCTTGGCTGGGAGGGGGGTCAATGAGCAGTTCTTC. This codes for CASSLAGRGVNEQFF.

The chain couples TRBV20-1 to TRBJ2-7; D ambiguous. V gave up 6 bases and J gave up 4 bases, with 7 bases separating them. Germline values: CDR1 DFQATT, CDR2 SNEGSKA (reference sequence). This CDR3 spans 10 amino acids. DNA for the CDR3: TGCAGTGCGGAAAGATACGAGCAGTACTTC. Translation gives CSAERYEQYF.

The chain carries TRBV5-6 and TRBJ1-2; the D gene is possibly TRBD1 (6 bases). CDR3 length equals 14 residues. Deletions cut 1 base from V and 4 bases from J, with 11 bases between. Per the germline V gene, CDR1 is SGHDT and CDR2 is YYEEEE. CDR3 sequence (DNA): TGTGCCAGCAGCTTGACGACAGGACCCTATGGCTACACCTTC. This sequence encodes CASSLTTGPYGYTF.

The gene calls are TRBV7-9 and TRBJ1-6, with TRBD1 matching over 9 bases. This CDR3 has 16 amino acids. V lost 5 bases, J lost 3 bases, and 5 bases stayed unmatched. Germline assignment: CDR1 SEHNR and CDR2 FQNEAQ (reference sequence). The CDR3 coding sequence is TGTGCCAGCAGCCAGGGACAGGGCTTCTATAATTCACCCCTCCACTTT. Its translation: CASSQGQGFYNSPLHF.

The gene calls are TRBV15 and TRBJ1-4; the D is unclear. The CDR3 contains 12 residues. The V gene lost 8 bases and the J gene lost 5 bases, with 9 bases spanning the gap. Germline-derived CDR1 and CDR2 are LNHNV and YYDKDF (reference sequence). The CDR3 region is CATGQPNEKLFF. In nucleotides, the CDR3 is TGTGCCACCGGGCAGCCGAATGAAAAACTGTTTTTT. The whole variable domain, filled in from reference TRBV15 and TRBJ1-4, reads DAMVIQNPRYQVTQFGKPVTLSCSQTLNHNVMYWYQQKSSQAPKLLFHYYDKDFNNEADTPDNFQSRRPNTSFCFLDIRSPGLGDTAMYLCATGQPNEKLFFGSGTQLSVL.

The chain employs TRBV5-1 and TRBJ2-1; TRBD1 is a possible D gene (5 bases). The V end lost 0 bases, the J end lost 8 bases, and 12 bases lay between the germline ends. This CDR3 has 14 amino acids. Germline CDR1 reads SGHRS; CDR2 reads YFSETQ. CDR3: CASSLGTQGDEQFF. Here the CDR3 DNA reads TGCGCCAGCAGCTTGGGGACCCAAGGGGATGAGCAGTTCTTC.

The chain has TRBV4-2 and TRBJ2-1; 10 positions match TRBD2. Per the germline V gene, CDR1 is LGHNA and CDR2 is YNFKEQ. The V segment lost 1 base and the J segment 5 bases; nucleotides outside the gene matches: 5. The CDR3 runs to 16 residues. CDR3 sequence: CASSQVGLAGDNEQFF. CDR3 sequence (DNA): TGTGCCAGCAGCCAAGTAGGCCTAGCGGGGGACAATGAGCAGTTCTTC.

CDR3 DNA sequence: TGTGCCAGCAATGGCAATTCCTACAATGAGCAGTTCTTC. Translated: CASNGNSYNEQFF. The genes are TRBV2 and TRBJ2-1, with unresolved D. The CDR3 loop spans 13 amino acids. Trimming left V 7 bases short and J 1 base short, with 8 bases between. The V gene's germline CDR1 is SNHLY and CDR2 FYNNEI.

CDR3 protein: CASSQAASGRYNEQFF. The DNA for the CDR3 is TGCGCCAGCAGCCAAGCGGCTAGCGGGAGGTACAATGAGCAGTTCTTC. The chain recombines TRBV4-1 with TRBJ2-1; 11 bases are shared with TRBD2. Trimming cost V 1 base and J 4 bases; bases outside gene matches: 3. This CDR3 spans 16 amino acids. Germline assignment: CDR1 MGHRA and CDR2 YSYEKL.

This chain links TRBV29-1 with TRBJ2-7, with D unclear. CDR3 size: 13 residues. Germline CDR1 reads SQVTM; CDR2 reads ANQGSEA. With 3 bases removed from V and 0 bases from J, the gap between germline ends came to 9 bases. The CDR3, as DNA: TGCAGCGTTGAGTCAGGTAGCTCCTACGAGCAGTACTTC. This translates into CSVESGSSYEQYF.

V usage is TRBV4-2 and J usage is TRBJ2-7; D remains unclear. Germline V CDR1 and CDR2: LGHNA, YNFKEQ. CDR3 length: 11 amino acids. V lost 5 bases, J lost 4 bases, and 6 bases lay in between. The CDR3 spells CASSKGYEQYF. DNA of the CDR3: TGTGCCAGCAGCAAGGGTTACGAGCAGTACTTC.